This is a list of T cell receptor beta chains from one sample in a study of CD8 T cells in ankylosing spondylitis. TCRdb used MiXCR to reprocess the 5' RACE reads, holding one entry per CDR3 protein. The sample includes fewer than 750,000 distinct CDR3 sequences, under 20% of them seen just once. The sequenced sample was blood, either unsorted or a sorted T cell fraction (not recorded which). The receptors originated from a male donor with ankylosing spondylitis. CDR3s include the opening cysteine and the closing phenylalanine or tryptophan. Fields, in order: V gene, D gene, J gene, clone size, CDR3 DNA, CDR3 protein. D genes are given only for firm matches. Size is omitted from some rows. Given values are once, few, many or a class for expanded clones.

>TRBV5-1|TRBD2|TRBJ2-1|.
TGCGCCAGCAGCTTGACGGGGGGTACCTACAATGAGCAGTTCTTC
CASSLTGGTYNEQFF
>TRBV7-3|.|TRBJ2-3|.
TGTGCCAGCAGCCCCCAAGTTACTGATACGCAGTATTTT
CASSPQVTDTQYF
>TRBV5-1|.|TRBJ1-2|few
TGCGCCAGCAGCTACGGGACCGGTAATACGAACTATGGCTACACCTTC
CASSYGTGNTNYGYTF
>TRBV9|TRBD1|TRBJ2-6|.
TGTGCCAGCACCCCCGGGACAGGGGTTAAAGGGGCCAACGTCCTGACTTTC
CASTPGTGVKGANVLTF
>TRBV5-1|.|TRBJ2-3|few
TGCGCCAGCAGCTATACCGGGCCCGGAGAGGCGCAGTATTTT
CASSYTGPGEAQYF
>TRBV30|TRBD2|TRBJ2-3|.
TGTGCCTGGAGTTCCGGGTCTTCTAGCGGAACAGATACGCAGTATTTT
CAWSSGSSSGTDTQYF
>TRBV21-1|.|TRBJ2-1|.
TGTGCCAGCAGCAAAGTGCGTGTGAGCAGCTACAATGAGCAGTTCTTC
CASSKVRVSSYNEQFF
>TRBV12-3/TRBV12-4|.|TRBJ1-1|few
TGTGCCAGCAGTTCGTACCGGGGAATCGAAGCGACCCCTGAAGCTTTCTTT
CASSSYRGIEATPEAFF
>TRBV7-3|.|TRBJ2-2|.
TGTGCCAGCAGCTCCCAAGGGGGCGGGGGCACCGGGGAGCTGTTTTTT
CASSSQGGGGTGELFF
>TRBV20-1|TRBD1|TRBJ1-6|few
TGCAGTGCTAGAGAGGGGACAGGGGAGGGTTCACCCCTCCACTTT
CSAREGTGEGSPLHF
>TRBV20-1|TRBD2|TRBJ2-1|few
TGCAGTGCTGAGCGGGGGGGGCAATACAATGAGCAGTTCTTC
CSAERGGQYNEQFF